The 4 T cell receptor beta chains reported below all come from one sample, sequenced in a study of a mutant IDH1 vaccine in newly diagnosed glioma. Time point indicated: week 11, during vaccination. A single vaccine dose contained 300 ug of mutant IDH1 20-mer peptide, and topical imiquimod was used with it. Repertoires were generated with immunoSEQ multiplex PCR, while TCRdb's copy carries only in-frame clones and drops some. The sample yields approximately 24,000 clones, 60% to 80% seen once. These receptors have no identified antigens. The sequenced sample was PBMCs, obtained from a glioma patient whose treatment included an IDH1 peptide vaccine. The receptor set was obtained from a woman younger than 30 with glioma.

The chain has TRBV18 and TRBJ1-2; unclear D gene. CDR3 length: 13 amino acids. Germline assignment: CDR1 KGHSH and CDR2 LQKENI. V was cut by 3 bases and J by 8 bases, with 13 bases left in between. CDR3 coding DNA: TGTGCCAGCTCACCTCCTGCTGGAGAGGGCTACACCTTC. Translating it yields CASSPPAGEGYTF.

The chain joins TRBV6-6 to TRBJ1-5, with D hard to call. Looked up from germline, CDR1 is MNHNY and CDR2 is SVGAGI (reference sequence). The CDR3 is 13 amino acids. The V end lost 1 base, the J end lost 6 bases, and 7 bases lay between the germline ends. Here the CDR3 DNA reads TGTGCCAGCAGTTACTTTGGCGCTCAGCCCCAGCATTTT. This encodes CASSYFGAQPQHF.

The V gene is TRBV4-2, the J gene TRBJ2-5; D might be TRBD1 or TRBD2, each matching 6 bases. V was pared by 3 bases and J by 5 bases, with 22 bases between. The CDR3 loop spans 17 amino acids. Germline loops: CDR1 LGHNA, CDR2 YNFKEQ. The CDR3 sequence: CASSQGPGLHTGETQYF. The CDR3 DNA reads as TGTGCCAGCAGCCAGGGACCGGGACTCCATACAGGGGAGACCCAGTACTTC.

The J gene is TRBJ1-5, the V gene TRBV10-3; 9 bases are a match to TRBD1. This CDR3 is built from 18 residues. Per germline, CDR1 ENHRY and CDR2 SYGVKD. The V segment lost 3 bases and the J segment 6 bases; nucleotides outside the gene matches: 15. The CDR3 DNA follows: TGTGCCATCAGTGAAAGCGGAACAGGGGGCGTGGGTTCTCAGCCCCAGCATTTT. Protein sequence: CAISESGTGGVGSQPQHF.